The next 6 T cell receptor beta chains were all read from a single sample in a study of cytomegalovirus exposure and HLA in healthy donors. Primers: 60 Vbeta forward and 13 Jbeta reverse. Libraries were prepared by immunoSEQ multiplex PCR; TCRdb keeps only in-frame clonotypes and omits some of them. In the table there are 160,000 or so clones, around 80% of which are singletons. Sequenced: PBMCs. The receptors come from a woman aged 18-29 years in good health and CMV-seronegative.

The J gene is TRBJ2-3, the V gene TRBV18, with a possible D match to TRBD2 (6 bases). Germline CDR1 reads KGHSH; CDR2 reads LQKENI. The CDR3 has 12 amino acids. Between the trimmed V and J ends, which lost 5 bases and 6 bases, there was a span of 9 bases. The CDR3 reads CASSFRGDTQYF. The CDR3 DNA is TGTGCCAGCTCATTCCGGGGGGATACGCAGTATTTT.

This clone was detected a few times. The V and J genes are TRBV27 and TRBJ1-2, with D possibly TRBD1 on 5 matching bases. V lost 2 bases to trimming and J lost 4 bases, with 23 bases between them. The CDR3 length is 18 residues. In germline, CDR1 is MNHEY, CDR2 SMNVEV (reference sequence). CDR3 sequence reads: CASSLMGGGYSRSYGYTF. The DNA for the CDR3 is TGTGCCAGCAGTTTAATGGGCGGGGGATACAGTCGGTCCTATGGCTACACCTTC.

V gene TRBV5-1 combines with J gene TRBJ1-2; unclear D gene. Trimming stripped 3 bases from V and 6 bases from J, with 15 bases between. There are 14 residues in the CDR3. Germline V gene lookup returns CDR1 SGHRS and CDR2 YFSETQ. The CDR3, as DNA: TGCGCCAGCAGCTCGGAGGTGCGTAGTGATGGCTACACCTTC. Protein product: CASSSEVRSDGYTF.

V usage is TRBV10-1 and J usage is TRBJ2-1, with 10 bases that match TRBD2. This CDR3 has 15 amino acids. Germline CDR1 WNHNN, CDR2 SYGVQD (reference sequence). V lost 4 bases to trimming and J lost 12 bases; unmatched junction nucleotides: 12. CDR3: CASSAPAGGRDWQFF. The CDR3 DNA follows: TGCGCCAGCAGTGCCCCAGCGGGGGGGCGGGATTGGCAGTTCTTC.

This clone occurred once. The genes are TRBV5-1 and TRBJ1-2; 8 nucleotides align to TRBD1. Per the germline V gene, CDR1 is SGHRS and CDR2 is YFSETQ. The CDR3 is 15 amino acids. V was clipped by 2 bases and J by 2 bases; unmatched bases: 5. The CDR3 reads CASSFGQGKNYGYTF. The CDR3 DNA reads TGCGCCAGCAGCTTCGGACAGGGAAAGAACTATGGCTACACCTTC.

The V and J genes are TRBV9 and TRBJ2-1; 15 positions match TRBD2. Germline V gives CDR1 SGDLS, CDR2 YYNGEE. With 4 bases clipped from V and 1 base from J, the junction kept 6 bases outside the gene matches. The CDR3 has 18 amino acids. CDR3 nucleotides: TGTGCCAGCAGCCCGGGACTAGCGGGGGGCCCATCCTACAATGAGCAGTTCTTC. Translation: CASSPGLAGGPSYNEQFF.